What follows are 25 T cell receptor beta chains derived from one specimen sequenced in a study of shared clonotypes between healthy human individuals. Generated by immunoSEQ multiplex PCR, the TCRdb table keeps only in-frame clones and is missing some. Altogether just over 2,000,000 clones are present, just under 95% being singletons, with the ten largest covering 0.85% to 1.2%. CD45RO-negative CD8 cells positively selected for CCR7 made up the naive population, which excluded terminally differentiated effector memory CD45RA+ cells. The specimen was naive CD8+ T cells sorted from blood. Receptors originate from a man younger than 30 in good health.

V and J are TRBV5-5 and TRBJ1-1; D might be TRBD1 (5 bases). The V end lost 4 bases, the J end lost 4 bases, and 11 bases lay between the germline ends. CDR3 length equals 13 residues. The germline gives CDR1 SGHKS, CDR2 YYEKEE (reference sequence). For the CDR3, the DNA is TGTGCCAGCAGCCAGGACATCCCCACTGAAGCTTTCTTT. This encodes CASSQDIPTEAFF.

The chain joins TRBV6-1 to TRBJ1-1; 9 bases align to TRBD1. Germline V gives CDR1 MNHNS, CDR2 SASEGT. With 7 bases clipped from V and 7 bases from J, the junction kept 13 bases outside the gene matches. This CDR3 contains 15 residues. CDR3 sequence reads: CASIQPGTGRIEAFF. CDR3 DNA: TGTGCCAGCATTCAACCTGGGACAGGGAGAATTGAAGCTTTCTTT.

The chain joins TRBV6-5 to TRBJ2-3, with 12 nucleotides matching TRBD2. The CDR3 totals 15 residues. The V gene's germline CDR1 is MNHEY and CDR2 SVGAGI. Trimming removed 6 bases from V and 1 base from J; junction bases left unmatched: 2. The CDR3 here is CASRRLAGGTDTQYF. For the CDR3, the DNA is TGTGCCAGCAGACGACTAGCGGGGGGCACAGATACGCAGTATTTT.

The V gene is TRBV11-2, the J gene TRBJ2-7, with D possibly TRBD1 on 6 matching bases. The CDR3 runs 16 residues. The ends were cut back, 0 bases at V and 3 bases at J, with 15 bases in the middle. Germline V gives CDR1 SGHAT, CDR2 FQNNGV. The CDR3 sequence: CASSLDLAGVVYEQYF. DNA of the CDR3: TGTGCCAGCAGCTTAGATCTGGCAGGGGTGGTCTACGAGCAGTACTTC.

This rearrangement joins TRBV11-1 to TRBJ2-3, with D perhaps being TRBD1 or TRBD2 (5 bases each). This CDR3 comprises 14 residues. CDR1 and CDR2 (germline): SGHAT, FQDESV (reference sequence). V was trimmed by 3 bases and J by 2 bases, leaving 9 bases between them. The CDR3 nucleotides read TGTGCCAGCAGCTTGGGGGATCTCACAGATACGCAGTATTTT. Amino acids: CASSLGDLTDTQYF.

The chain couples TRBV4-1 to TRBJ2-7, with D unresolved. The CDR3 runs 16 residues. Trimming took off 0 bases at V and 0 bases at J, with 12 bases between the two ends. CDR1 and CDR2 from the germline V gene are MGHRA and YSYEKL. CDR3 DNA: TGCGCCAGCAGCCAAGAACCGGCAGTGATCTCCTACGAGCAGTACTTC. It encodes CASSQEPAVISYEQYF.

The chain carries TRBV9 and TRBJ1-2; tentative D call: TRBD1 (5 bases). V was shortened by 4 bases and J by 3 bases, with 10 bases between the two germline ends. Germline values: CDR1 SGDLS, CDR2 YYNGEE. The CDR3 spans 13 residues. The CDR3 is CASSQTDYYGYTF. CDR3 in DNA: TGTGCCAGCAGCCAGACAGATTACTATGGCTACACCTTC.

The gene calls are TRBV27 and TRBJ1-4, with D possibly matching TRBD1 (5 bases). The CDR3 spans 12 residues. The V end lost 9 bases, the J end lost 3 bases, and 8 bases lay between the germline ends. CDR1 MNHEY and CDR2 SMNVEV come from the germline V gene (reference sequence). The CDR3 spells CASRGSNEKLFF. The CDR3 DNA reads TGTGCCAGTAGGGGTTCTAATGAAAAACTGTTTTTT.

This chain uses TRBV19 with TRBJ2-3; no clear D. The V gene lost 3 bases and the J gene lost 3 bases, with 10 bases spanning the gap. Germline V gene data show CDR1 as LNHDA and CDR2 as SQIVND (reference sequence). The CDR3 contains 14 residues. The CDR3 sequence: CASSIYVFTDTQYF. In DNA form, the CDR3 reads TGTGCCAGTAGTATTTACGTCTTTACAGATACGCAGTATTTT.

The rearrangement uses TRBV7-9 and TRBJ1-4; D possibly corresponds to TRBD1 (5 bases). V was cut by 5 bases and J by 7 bases, with 20 bases left in between. Germline lookup yields CDR1 SEHNR and CDR2 FQNEAQ (reference sequence). CDR3 size: 16 residues. The CDR3 bases are TGTGCCAGCAGCCGGTACTCGGGGGGAAAGTTTGAAAAACTGTTTTTT. Amino acids: CASSRYSGGKFEKLFF.

The chain couples TRBV6-4 to TRBJ2-7, with TRBD2 matching over 8 bases. Germline CDR1 is MRHNA and CDR2 is SNTAGT. The CDR3 spans 16 residues. The V and J ends lost 3 bases and 2 bases, in that order; junction bases with no gene match: 9. The chain's CDR3 is CASSETLSSGAYEQYF. CDR3 DNA: TGTGCCAGCAGTGAAACCCTGAGTAGCGGGGCCTACGAGCAGTACTTC.

CDR3 region: CASSPVPRADYEQYF. CDR3 sequence (DNA): TGTGCCAGCAGTCCCGTGCCAAGGGCCGATTACGAGCAGTACTTC. This sequence joins TRBV27 and TRBJ2-7; no definite D call. The CDR3 is made up of 15 amino acids. The germline V gene has CDR1 MNHEY and CDR2 SMNVEV (reference sequence). V was pared by 5 bases and J by 4 bases, with 18 bases between.

The rearrangement uses TRBV30 and TRBJ1-1; perhaps TRBD1 as D (5 bases). Germline assignment: CDR1 GTSNPN and CDR2 SVGIG (reference sequence). V was shortened by 0 bases and J by 5 bases, with 25 bases between the two germline ends. The CDR3 sequence is 18 residues long. CDR3 region: CAWSVGGSGRFRGTEAFF. The CDR3 coding sequence is TGTGCCTGGAGTGTGGGAGGGTCGGGGCGATTTCGTGGGACTGAAGCTTTCTTT.

CDR3 residues: CASSQVWGTGEYGYTF. The CDR3 bases are TGCGCCAGCAGCCAAGTATGGGGGACAGGAGAATATGGCTACACCTTC. This chain uses TRBV4-1 with TRBJ1-2; 8 bases are shared with TRBD1. CDR1 is MGHRA and CDR2 is YSYEKL in the germline V gene. J lost 5 bases, V lost 1 base, and 9 bases had no gene match. This CDR3 has 16 amino acids.

This chain connects TRBV4-3 to TRBJ2-6, with no clear D. This CDR3 comprises 15 residues. The V gene lost 0 bases and the J gene lost 11 bases, with 14 bases spanning the gap. Germline V lookup: CDR1 LGHNA, CDR2 YSLEER. Here the CDR3 reads CASSQDVGRFDVLTF. The CDR3, as DNA: TGCGCCAGCAGCCAAGATGTAGGACGTTTTGACGTCCTGACTTTC.

As concerns this clone: The same CDR3 can be traced to other DNA sequences in this sample. The V gene is TRBV4-1, the J gene TRBJ2-2; D perhaps matches TRBD1 (5 bases). Trimming shortened V by 1 base and J by 4 bases, and 10 bases separated the two germline ends. This CDR3 has 15 residues. Per the germline V gene, CDR1 is MGHRA and CDR2 is YSYEKL. CDR3 protein: CASSQGQGGTGELFF. The CDR3 DNA sequence: TGCGCCAGCAGCCAAGGCCAGGGTGGCACCGGGGAGCTGTTTTTT.

DNA for the CDR3: TGTGCCAGCAGCTTAGGGGTCGGCGGGAGCGGCCCCTACAATGAGCAGTTCTTC. It translates to CASSLGVGGSGPYNEQFF. The chain has TRBV11-2 and TRBJ2-1; TRBD2 matches at 7 bases. V shed 1 base and J 2 bases; nucleotides not matched to a gene: 11. The CDR3 length is 18 residues. Per germline, CDR1 SGHAT and CDR2 FQNNGV.

DNA for the CDR3: TGTGCCAGCGGGGAGATTGGGACAGACGCTTTGAACACTGAAGCTTTCTTT. The encoded protein is CASGEIGTDALNTEAFF. V is TRBV27 and J is TRBJ1-1, with TRBD1 matching over 7 bases. CDR1 is MNHEY and CDR2 is SMNVEV in the germline V gene (reference sequence). The V segment lost 8 bases and the J segment 0 bases; nucleotides outside the gene matches: 15. The CDR3 totals 17 residues.

The CDR3 here is CASVSGQTIQETQYF. CDR3 nucleotide sequence: TGCGCCAGCGTGAGCGGGCAGACTATCCAAGAGACCCAGTACTTC. This chain uses TRBV10-2 with TRBJ2-5; perhaps TRBD2 as D (6 bases). CDR3 length: 15 residues. CDR1 and CDR2 from the germline V gene are WSHSY and SAAADI. The germline V and J ends were trimmed by 8 bases and 1 base, with 17 bases remaining between them.

CDR3 sequence reads: CASSMRDATEAFF. The DNA of the CDR3 is TGTGCCAGTAGTATGAGGGATGCCACTGAAGCTTTCTTT. The chain couples TRBV19 to TRBJ1-1; no clear D. This CDR3 region has 13 residues. Trimming pared 3 bases from V and 4 bases from J, leaving 9 bases between. From germline, CDR1 is LNHDA and CDR2 SQIVND (reference sequence). The full variable domain, with the rest looked up from reference TRBV19 and TRBJ1-1, is DGGITQSPKYLFRKEGQNVTLSCEQNLNHDAMYWYRQDPGQGLRLIYYSQIVNDFQKGDIAEGYSVSREKKESFPLTVTSAQKNPTAFYLCASSMRDATEAFFGQGTRLTVV.

The rearrangement links TRBV10-3 to TRBJ2-7; TRBD2 might be the D (6 bases). The CDR3 loop spans 13 amino acids. The V end was cut by 4 bases, the J end by 6 bases, with 13 bases between. Germline assignment: CDR1 ENHRY and CDR2 SYGVKD. CDR3 sequence reads: CAISGDSYPEQYF. In DNA, the CDR3 is TGTGCCATCAGTGGGGACTCTTATCCCGAGCAGTACTTC.

This clone appeared once. The chain is built from TRBV4-3 and TRBJ2-1; no reliable D call. Trimming stripped 0 bases from V and 7 bases from J, with 7 bases between. CDR1 and CDR2 from the germline V gene are LGHNA and YSLEER. The CDR3 consists of 13 residues. The CDR3 DNA reads TGCGCCAGCAGCCAAGATGCCGGGAATGAGCAGTTCTTC. Amino acid sequence: CASSQDAGNEQFF.

Turning to this clone: The same CDR3 is also encoded by other DNA sequences in this sample. The chain carries TRBV6-5 and TRBJ1-1; D gene uncertain. The CDR3 runs to 13 residues. In germline, CDR1 is MNHEY, CDR2 SVGAGI. The V end lost 0 bases, the J end lost 4 bases, and 6 bases lay between the germline ends. The CDR3 loop is CASSYSRSTEAFF. CDR3 sequence (DNA): TGTGCCAGCAGTTACTCGAGAAGCACTGAAGCTTTCTTT.

V is TRBV5-8 and J is TRBJ2-2; no reliable D call. Trimming removed 7 bases at V and 4 bases at J, with 11 bases between. The CDR3 covers 13 residues. From germline, CDR1 is SGHTS and CDR2 YDEGEE. The CDR3 here is CASFGPLTGELFF. For the CDR3, the DNA is TGTGCCAGCTTTGGCCCCCTCACCGGGGAGCTGTTTTTT.

The J gene is TRBJ2-2, the V gene TRBV7-2; the match to TRBD2 covers 10 bases. From germline, CDR1 is SGHTA and CDR2 FQGNSA. The J segment lost 1 base and the V segment lost 5 bases, leaving 4 bases of the junction unmatched. The CDR3 is made up of 16 amino acids. CDR3 in DNA: TGTGCCAGCAGCCTCCCTAGCGGGGGGAACACCGGGGAGCTGTTTTTT. Translating gives CASSLPSGGNTGELFF.